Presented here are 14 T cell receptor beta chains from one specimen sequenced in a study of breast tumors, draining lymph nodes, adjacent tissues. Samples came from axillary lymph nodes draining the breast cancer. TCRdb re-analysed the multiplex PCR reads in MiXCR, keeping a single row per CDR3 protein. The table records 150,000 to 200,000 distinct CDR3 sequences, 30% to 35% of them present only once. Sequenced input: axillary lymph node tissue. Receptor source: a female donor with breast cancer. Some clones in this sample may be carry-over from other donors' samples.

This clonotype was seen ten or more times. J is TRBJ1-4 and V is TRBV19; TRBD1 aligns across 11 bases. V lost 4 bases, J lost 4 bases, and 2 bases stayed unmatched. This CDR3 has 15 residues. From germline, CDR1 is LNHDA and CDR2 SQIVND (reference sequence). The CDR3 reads CASSTGTGGNEKLFF. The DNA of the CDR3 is TGTGCCAGTAGTACCGGGACAGGGGGTAATGAAAAACTGTTTTTT.

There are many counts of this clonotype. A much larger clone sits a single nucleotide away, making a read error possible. Written as DNA, the CDR3 is TGCAGTGCTAGAGAGGGCGGCGCGGCCTCCGAGCAGTACTTC. As protein: CSAREGGAASEQYF. The chain employs TRBV20-1 and TRBJ2-7; no clear D gene. CDR1 and CDR2 (germline): DFQATT, SNEGSKA (reference sequence). Trimming pared 0 bases from V and 6 bases from J, leaving 15 bases between. The CDR3 spans 14 residues.

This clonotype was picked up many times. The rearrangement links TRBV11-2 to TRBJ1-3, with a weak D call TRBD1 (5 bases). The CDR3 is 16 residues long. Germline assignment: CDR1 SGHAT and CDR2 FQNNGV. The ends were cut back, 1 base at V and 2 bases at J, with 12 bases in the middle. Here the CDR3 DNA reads TGTGCCAGCAGCTTAGTAGGGGCCACGGCTGGAAACACCATATATTTT. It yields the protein CASSLVGATAGNTIYF. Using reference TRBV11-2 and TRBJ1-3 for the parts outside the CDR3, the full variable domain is EAGVAQSPRYKIIEKRQSVAFWCNPISGHATLYWYQQILGQGPKLLIQFQNNGVVDDSQLPKDRFSAERLKGVDSTLKIQPAKLEDSAVYLCASSLVGATAGNTIYFGEGSWLTVV.

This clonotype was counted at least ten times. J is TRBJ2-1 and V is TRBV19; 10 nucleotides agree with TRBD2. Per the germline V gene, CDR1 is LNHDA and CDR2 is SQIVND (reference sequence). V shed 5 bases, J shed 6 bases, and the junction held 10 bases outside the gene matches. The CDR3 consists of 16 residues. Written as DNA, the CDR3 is TGTGCCAGTAGTTTGGGGTTAGCGGGAGGTTTCAATGAGCAGTTCTTC. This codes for CASSLGLAGGFNEQFF.

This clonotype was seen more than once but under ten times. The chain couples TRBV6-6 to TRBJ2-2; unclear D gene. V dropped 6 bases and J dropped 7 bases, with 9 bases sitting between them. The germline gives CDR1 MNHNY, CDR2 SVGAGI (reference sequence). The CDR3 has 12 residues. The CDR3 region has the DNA TGTGCCAGCAGCCACTTTGGCGGGGAGCTGTTTTTT. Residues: CASSHFGGELFF.

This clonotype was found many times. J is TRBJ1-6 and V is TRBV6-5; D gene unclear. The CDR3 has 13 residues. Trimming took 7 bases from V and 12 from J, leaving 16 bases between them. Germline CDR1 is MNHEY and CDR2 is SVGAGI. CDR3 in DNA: TGTGCCAGCACCGGGGTCCGCTCGGGACCCCTCCACTTT. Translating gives CASTGVRSGPLHF.

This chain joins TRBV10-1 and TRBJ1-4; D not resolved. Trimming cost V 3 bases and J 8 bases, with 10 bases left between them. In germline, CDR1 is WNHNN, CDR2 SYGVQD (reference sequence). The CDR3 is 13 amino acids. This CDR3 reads CASSETQTEKLFF. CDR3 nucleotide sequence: TGCGCCAGCAGTGAAACCCAGACCGAAAAACTGTTTTTT.

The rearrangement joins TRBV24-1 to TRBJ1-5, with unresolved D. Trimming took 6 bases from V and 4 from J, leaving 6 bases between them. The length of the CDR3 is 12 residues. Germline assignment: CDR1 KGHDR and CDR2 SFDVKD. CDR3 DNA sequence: TGTGCCACCAGTCAAAGGAATCAGCCCCAGCATTTT. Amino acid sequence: CATSQRNQPQHF.

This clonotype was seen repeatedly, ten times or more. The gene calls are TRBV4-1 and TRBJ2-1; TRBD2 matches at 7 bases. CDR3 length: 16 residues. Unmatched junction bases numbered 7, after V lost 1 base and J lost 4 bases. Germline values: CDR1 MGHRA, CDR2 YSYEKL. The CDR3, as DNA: TGCGCCAGCAGCCAAGTATACCCTAGCGGATACAATGAGCAGTTCTTC. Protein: CASSQVYPSGYNEQFF.

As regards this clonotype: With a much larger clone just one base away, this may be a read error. In DNA form, the CDR3 reads TGTGCCACCTCCCGGGGGACAAACTACGAGCAGTACTTC. Its protein product is CATSRGTNYEQYF. The chain combines TRBV28 with TRBJ2-7, with D tentatively TRBD1 or TRBD2 (6 bases each). Germline V gene lookup returns CDR1 MDHEN and CDR2 SYDVKM. Trimming removed 10 bases at V and 3 bases at J, with 16 bases between. The length of the CDR3 is 13 residues.

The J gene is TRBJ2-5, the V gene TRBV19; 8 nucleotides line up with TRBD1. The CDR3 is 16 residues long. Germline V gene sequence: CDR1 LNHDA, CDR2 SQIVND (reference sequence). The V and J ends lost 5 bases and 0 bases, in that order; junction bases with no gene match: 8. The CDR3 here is CASSPSGQGYQETQYF. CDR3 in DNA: TGTGCCAGTAGTCCGTCCGGACAGGGATACCAAGAGACCCAGTACTTC.

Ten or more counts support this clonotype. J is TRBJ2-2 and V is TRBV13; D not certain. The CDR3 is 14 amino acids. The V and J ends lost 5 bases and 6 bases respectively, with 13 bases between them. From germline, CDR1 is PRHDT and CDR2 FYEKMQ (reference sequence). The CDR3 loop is CASSDPGPAGELFF. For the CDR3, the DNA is TGTGCCAGCAGCGATCCCGGGCCTGCCGGGGAGCTGTTTTTT. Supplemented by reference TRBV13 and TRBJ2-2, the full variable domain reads AAGVIQSPRHLIKEKRETATLKCYPIPRHDTVYWYQQGPGQDPQFLISFYEKMQSDKGSIPDRFSAQQFSDYHSELNMSSLELGDSALYFCASSDPGPAGELFFGEGSRLTVL.

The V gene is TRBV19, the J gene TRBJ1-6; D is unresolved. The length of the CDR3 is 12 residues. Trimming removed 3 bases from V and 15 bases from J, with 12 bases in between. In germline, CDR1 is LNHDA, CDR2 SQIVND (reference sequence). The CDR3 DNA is TGTGCCAGTAGTATCTTGCGGGAGGGCCTCCACTTT. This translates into CASSILREGLHF.

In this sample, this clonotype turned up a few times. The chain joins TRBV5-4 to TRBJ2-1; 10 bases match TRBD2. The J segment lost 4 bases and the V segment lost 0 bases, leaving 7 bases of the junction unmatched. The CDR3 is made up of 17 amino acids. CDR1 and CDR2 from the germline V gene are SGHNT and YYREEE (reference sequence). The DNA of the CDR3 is TGTGCCAGCAGCTTGGTGAGCGGGGGGGCATTTTACAATGAGCAGTTCTTC. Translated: CASSLVSGGAFYNEQFF. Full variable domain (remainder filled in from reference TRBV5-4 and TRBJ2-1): ETGVTQSPTHLIKTRGQQVTLRCSSQSGHNTVSWYQQALGQGPQFIFQYYREEENGRGNFPPRFSGLQFPNYSSELNVNALELDDSALYLCASSLVSGGAFYNEQFFGPGTRLTVL.